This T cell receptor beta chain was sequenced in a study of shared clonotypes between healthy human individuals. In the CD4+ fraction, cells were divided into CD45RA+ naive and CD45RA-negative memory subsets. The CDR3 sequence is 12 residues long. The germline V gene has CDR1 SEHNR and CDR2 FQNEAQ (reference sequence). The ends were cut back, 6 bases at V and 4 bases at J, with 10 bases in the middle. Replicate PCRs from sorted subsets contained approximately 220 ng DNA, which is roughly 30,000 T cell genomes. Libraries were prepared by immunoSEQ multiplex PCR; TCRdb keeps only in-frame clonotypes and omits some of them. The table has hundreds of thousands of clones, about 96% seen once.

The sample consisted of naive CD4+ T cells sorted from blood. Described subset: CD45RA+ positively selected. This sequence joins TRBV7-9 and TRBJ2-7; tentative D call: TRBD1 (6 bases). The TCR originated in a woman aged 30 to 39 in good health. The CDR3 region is CASSVQGYEQYF. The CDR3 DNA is TGTGCCAGCAGTGTACAGGGTTACGAGCAGTACTTC.